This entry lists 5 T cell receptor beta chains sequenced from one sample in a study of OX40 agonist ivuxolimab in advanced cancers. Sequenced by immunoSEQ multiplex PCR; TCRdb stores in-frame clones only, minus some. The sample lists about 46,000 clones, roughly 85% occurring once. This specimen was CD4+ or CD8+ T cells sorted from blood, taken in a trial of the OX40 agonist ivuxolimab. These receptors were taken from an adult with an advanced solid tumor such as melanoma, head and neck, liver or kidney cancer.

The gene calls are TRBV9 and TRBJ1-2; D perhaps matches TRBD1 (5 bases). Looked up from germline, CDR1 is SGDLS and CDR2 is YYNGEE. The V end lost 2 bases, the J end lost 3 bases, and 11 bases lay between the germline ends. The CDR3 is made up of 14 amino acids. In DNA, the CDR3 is TGTGCCAGCAGCGTGGCAGGGCAGGACTATGGCTACACCTTC. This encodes CASSVAGQDYGYTF.

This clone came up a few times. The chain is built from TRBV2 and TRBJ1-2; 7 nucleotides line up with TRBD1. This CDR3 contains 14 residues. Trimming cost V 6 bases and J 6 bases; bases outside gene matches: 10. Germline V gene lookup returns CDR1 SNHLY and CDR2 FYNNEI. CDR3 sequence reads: CASRGDSNTHGYTF. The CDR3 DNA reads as TGTGCCAGCAGAGGGGACAGCAACACTCATGGCTACACCTTC.

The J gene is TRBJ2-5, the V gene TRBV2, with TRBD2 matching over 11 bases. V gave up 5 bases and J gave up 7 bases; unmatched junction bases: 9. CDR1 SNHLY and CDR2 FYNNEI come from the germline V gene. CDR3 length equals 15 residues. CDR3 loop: CASSRVAGGPGTQYF. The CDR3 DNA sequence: TGTGCCAGCAGTCGGGTAGCGGGGGGGCCGGGGACCCAGTACTTC.

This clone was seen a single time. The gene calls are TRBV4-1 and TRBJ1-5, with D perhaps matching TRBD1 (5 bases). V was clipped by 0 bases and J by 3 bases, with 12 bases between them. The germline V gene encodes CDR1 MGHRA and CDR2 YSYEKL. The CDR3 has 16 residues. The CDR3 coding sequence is TGCGCCAGCAGCCAAGATTGGGGGAGGAACAATCAGCCCCAGCATTTT. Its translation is CASSQDWGRNNQPQHF.

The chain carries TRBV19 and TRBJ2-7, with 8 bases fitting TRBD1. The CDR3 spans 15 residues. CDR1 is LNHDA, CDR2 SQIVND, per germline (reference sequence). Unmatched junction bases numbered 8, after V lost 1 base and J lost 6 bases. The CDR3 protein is CASSIGDRTFGEQYF. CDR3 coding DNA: TGTGCCAGTAGTATAGGGGACAGGACTTTCGGCGAGCAGTACTTC.